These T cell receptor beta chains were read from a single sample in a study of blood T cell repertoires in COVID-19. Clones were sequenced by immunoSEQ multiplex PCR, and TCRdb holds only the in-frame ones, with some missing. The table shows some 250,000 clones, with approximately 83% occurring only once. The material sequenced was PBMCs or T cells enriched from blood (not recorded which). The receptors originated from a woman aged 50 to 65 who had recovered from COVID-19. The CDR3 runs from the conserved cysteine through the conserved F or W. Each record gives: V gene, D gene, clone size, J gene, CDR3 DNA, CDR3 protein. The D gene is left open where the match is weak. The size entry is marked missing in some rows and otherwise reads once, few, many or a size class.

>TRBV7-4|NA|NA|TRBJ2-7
TGTGCCAGCAGCTTTTCACCAGGCTACGAGCAGTACTTC
CASSFSPGYEQYF
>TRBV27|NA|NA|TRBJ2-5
TGTGCCAGCAGTTTATCTCCCCGGGCGTCAGGGCAGGAGACCCAGTACTTC
CASSLSPRASGQETQYF
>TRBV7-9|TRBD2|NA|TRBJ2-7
TGTGCCAGCAGCTTAGCGGCTAGCGGCGAGCAGTACTTC
CASSLAASGEQYF
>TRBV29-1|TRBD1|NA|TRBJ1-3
TGCAGCGTTACACAGGGGGCCGGCGGAAACACCATATATTTT
CSVTQGAGGNTIYF
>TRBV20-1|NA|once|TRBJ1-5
TGCAGTGCTAGTAGGAGGTTGGATAGCAATCAGCCCCAGCATTTT
CSASRRLDSNQPQHF
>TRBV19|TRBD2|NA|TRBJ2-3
TGTGCCAGTAGCAGACAGCGCGGGGGGACGACAGATACGCAGTATTTT
CASSRQRGGTTDTQYF
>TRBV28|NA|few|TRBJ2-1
TGTGCCAGCACCTCGACGACAGATTCCTACAATGAGCAGTTCTTC
CASTSTTDSYNEQFF
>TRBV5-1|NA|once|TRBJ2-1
TGCGCCAGCAGCCCAGGGTCGGATGAGCAGTTCTTC
CASSPGSDEQFF
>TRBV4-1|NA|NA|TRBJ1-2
TGCGCCAGCAGCCAAGCCGCGGCCGCCTATGGCTACACCTTC
CASSQAAAAYGYTF
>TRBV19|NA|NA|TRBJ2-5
TGTGCCAGTAGTATGAACAGGCAAGAGACCCAGTACTTC
CASSMNRQETQYF
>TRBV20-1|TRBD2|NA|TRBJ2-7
TGCAGTGCTAGTCCCCTCCAGCGGGGTTCCTACGAGCAGTACTTC
CSASPLQRGSYEQYF
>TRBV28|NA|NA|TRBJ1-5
TGTGCCAGCACCGCGGTCAATCAGCCCCAGCATTTT
CASTAVNQPQHF
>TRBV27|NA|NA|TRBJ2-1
TGTGCCAGCACCCGTTCAGGCGGGAATGAGCAGTTCTTC
CASTRSGGNEQFF
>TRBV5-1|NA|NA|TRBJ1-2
TGCGCCAGCAGCTTGGACACGTCTAACTATGGCTACACCTTC
CASSLDTSNYGYTF
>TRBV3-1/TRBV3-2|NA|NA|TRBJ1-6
TGTGCCAGCAGCCAAGCCGGGGGGCAGGACCCACCCCTCCACTTT
CASSQAGGQDPPLHF
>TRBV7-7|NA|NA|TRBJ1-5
TGTGCTAGCAGCCACCACCCCCGACAGGCCCTTAGGTGCGGTCAGCCCCAGCATTTT
CASSHHPRQALRCGQPQHF
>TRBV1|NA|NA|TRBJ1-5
TGCACCAGCAGTCATAGCACGACAGGAGAGCATTTT
CTSSHSTTGEHF
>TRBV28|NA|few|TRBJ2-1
TGTGCCAGCGCGACTGGTTCCTACAATGAGCAGTTCTTC
CASATGSYNEQFF
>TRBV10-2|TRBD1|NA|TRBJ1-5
TGCGCCAGCAACGACAGGGCGAATCAGCCCCAGCATTTT
CASNDRANQPQHF
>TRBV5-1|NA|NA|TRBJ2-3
TGCGCCAGCAGCGTCGGCAGGGTCATAGGAGATACGCAGTATTTT
CASSVGRVIGDTQYF
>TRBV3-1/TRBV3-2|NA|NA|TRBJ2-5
TGTGCCAGCAGCCTCCGGGTTCAAGAGACCCAGTACTTC
CASSLRVQETQYF
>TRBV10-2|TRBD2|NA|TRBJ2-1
TGCGCCAGCAGTGTATCACTAGCGAACAATGAGCAGTTCTTC
CASSVSLANNEQFF
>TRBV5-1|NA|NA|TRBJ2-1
TGCGCCAGCAGCTTGGAACAGGTAAACAATGAGCAGTTCTTC
CASSLEQVNNEQFF
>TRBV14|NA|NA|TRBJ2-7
TGTGCCAGCAGCCAAGAATCGAAAGGGGCCGGGCAGTACTTC
CASSQESKGAGQYF
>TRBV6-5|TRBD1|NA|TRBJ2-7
TGTGCCAGCAGCACTTACGGGACAGTACCCTACGAGCAGTACTTC
CASSTYGTVPYEQYF
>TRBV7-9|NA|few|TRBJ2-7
TGTGCCAGCAGCTTAGAGGGGAATTTTGACGAGCAGTACTTC
CASSLEGNFDEQYF
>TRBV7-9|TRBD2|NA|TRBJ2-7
TGTGCCAGCAGCCCACACCGAAGCGGGAGCTCCTACGAGCAGTACTTC
CASSPHRSGSSYEQYF
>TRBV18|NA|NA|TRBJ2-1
TGTGCCAGCTCACCAGGAGCGCCCTTTTATGAGCAGTTCTTC
CASSPGAPFYEQFF
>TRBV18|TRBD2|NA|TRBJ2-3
TGTGCCAGCTCACCATCTCCTGGGACTAGCGGCACAGATACGCAGTATTTT
CASSPSPGTSGTDTQYF
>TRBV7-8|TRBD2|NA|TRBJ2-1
TGTGCCAGCAGCACCCTGGTTGCGGGGGGTGGGTACAATGAGCAGTTCTTC
CASSTLVAGGGYNEQFF
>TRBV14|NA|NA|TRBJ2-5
TGTGCCAGCAGCCAAGCCCTACTAGGGGGAGAGACCCAGTACTTC
CASSQALLGGETQYF
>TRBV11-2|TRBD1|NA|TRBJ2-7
TGTGCCAGCAGCTTCTTTGGTAGGGACAGGGGAAACGAGCAGTACTTC
CASSFFGRDRGNEQYF
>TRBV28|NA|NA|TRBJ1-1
TGTGCCAGCAGTTCGCTCCGGATAAGTAACCCAGGGGCATACACTGAAGCTTTCTTT
CASSSLRISNPGAYTEAFF
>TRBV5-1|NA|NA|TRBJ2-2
TGCGCCAGCACTACAGGAACGAACACCGGGGAGCTGTTTTTT
CASTTGTNTGELFF
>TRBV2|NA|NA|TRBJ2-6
TGTGCCAGCAGCGCAACTTCGAGAGGGGCCAACGTCCTGACTTTC
CASSATSRGANVLTF
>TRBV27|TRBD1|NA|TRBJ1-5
TGTGCCAGCAGTCAAAGGACAGGGATCGTGGGGAGCAATCAGCCCCAGCATTTT
CASSQRTGIVGSNQPQHF
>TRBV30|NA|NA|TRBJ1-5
TGTGCCTGGGGAACGTCTTCAGGGCAGCCCCAGCATTTT
CAWGTSSGQPQHF
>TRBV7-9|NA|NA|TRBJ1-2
TGTGCCAGCAGCCTACCGTCTGGAGAAGGCTACACCTTC
CASSLPSGEGYTF
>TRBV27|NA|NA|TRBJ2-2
TGTGCCAGCAGTTTAGGAGGGAGATGGACCGGGGAGCTGTTTTTT
CASSLGGRWTGELFF
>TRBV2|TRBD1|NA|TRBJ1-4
TGTGCCAGCGAGACAGGGGGCTATGAAAAACTGTTTTTT
CASETGGYEKLFF